Sequencing of this T cell receptor beta chain was carried out in a study of T cell changes during pregnancy in multiple sclerosis. The CDR3 is 15 residues long. With 0 bases removed from V and 0 bases from J, the gap between germline ends came to 9 bases. CDR1 is LGHNA, CDR2 YSLEER, per germline. Sequencing used immunoSEQ multiplex PCR; TCRdb keeps in-frame clones, though not all of them. The sample records around 44,000 clones, 94% being singletons. The TCR originated in a female donor with multiple sclerosis, enrolled in a pregnancy study. V usage is TRBV4-3 and J usage is TRBJ2-7; a weak D match, TRBD2 (5 bases). This material consisted of CD8+ T cells from peripheral blood mononuclear cells, taken in the third trimester of pregnancy. The CDR3 DNA is TGCGCCAGCAGCCAAGATGGAGGAAGCTCCTACGAGCAGTACTTC. Protein sequence: CASSQDGGSSYEQYF.